This T cell receptor beta chain was identified during a study of blood T cell repertoires in COVID-19. For the study at large: From T cells, B-cell-depleted T cells, or PBMCs came the material, which was cDNA or gDNA.

This CDR3 is 13 amino acids long. Trimming shortened V by 6 bases and J by 6 bases, and 14 bases separated the two germline ends. CDR1 is MNHEY, CDR2 SVGAGI, per germline. Produced via immunoSEQ multiplex PCR; TCRdb's table is partial and in-frame only. The sample lists about 150,000 clones; 84% were seen once. This TCR was sampled from a man aged 45-65 years who had recovered from COVID-19. V is TRBV6-5 and J is TRBJ1-1; D is ambiguous. The sample comprised PBMCs or T cells enriched from blood (not recorded which). The CDR3 nucleotides read TGTGCCAGCAGCCCGGCGAGGGTCGCTGAAGCTTTCTTT. Protein product: CASSPARVAEAFF.